Below are 32 T cell receptor beta chains sequenced from a single sample in a study of regulatory T cells in long-lasting Graves disease. Researchers made TCR beta libraries by using iRepertoire HTBI primers and running Arm-PCR on CDR3 regions. In TCRdb, the multiplex PCR reads were re-called with MiXCR into one record per CDR3 protein. The table includes 450,000 or so distinct CDR3 sequences, roughly 22% detected once. The time point: persistent/refractory GD, antithyroid drugs over 5 years with positive TRAb. PBMC-derived RNA was used for the TCR library. The material sequenced was peripheral blood mononuclear cells (PBMCs), taken when the disease was refractory, from a patient treated with antithyroid drugs. The receptors derive from a female donor with Graves disease.

The chain combines TRBV9 with TRBJ2-7; 9 nucleotides align to TRBD1. Losses at the gene ends were 3 bases for V and 2 bases for J; bases not matched to a gene: 12. In germline, CDR1 is SGDLS, CDR2 YYNGEE. This CDR3 comprises 17 residues. This chain's CDR3 is CASSGIFRDRDTYEQYF. CDR3 nucleotide sequence: TGTGCCAGCAGCGGGATTTTCCGGGACAGGGATACCTACGAGCAGTACTTC.

This chain connects TRBV27 to TRBJ2-7, with D perhaps given as TRBD1 or TRBD2 (5 bases each). Germline CDR1 MNHEY, CDR2 SMNVEV (reference sequence). CDR3 length: 13 amino acids. Trimming pared 1 base from V and 7 bases from J, leaving 11 bases between. The CDR3 loop reads CASSLLGTPEQYF. DNA of the CDR3: TGTGCCAGCAGTTTATTAGGGACGCCTGAGCAGTACTTC.

At least ten counts were recorded for this clonotype. The chain uses TRBV11-2 and TRBJ1-5; weak D call: TRBD1 (6 bases). The V and J ends lost 5 bases and 5 bases respectively, with 13 bases between them. CDR1 SGHAT and CDR2 FQNNGV come from the germline V gene. The CDR3 is 14 amino acids. DNA of the CDR3: TGTGCCAGCAGCATGGGACAAGCCGATCAGCCCCAGCATTTT. It codes for CASSMGQADQPQHF.

This clonotype appeared a few times. The chain uses TRBV30 and TRBJ2-5, with 9 bases fitting TRBD1. The CDR3 length is 15 residues. Trimming at V came to 2 bases and at J to 6 bases, leaving 10 bases not matched to a gene. Looked up from germline, CDR1 is GTSNPN and CDR2 is SVGIG (reference sequence). The CDR3 loop is CAWSRPGQGGKTQYF. The CDR3 DNA is TGTGCCTGGAGTCGCCCGGGACAGGGAGGAAAGACCCAGTACTTC.

This clonotype was seen many times. J is TRBJ2-5 and V is TRBV20-1; D perhaps matches TRBD1 (5 bases). Germline V gene lookup returns CDR1 DFQATT and CDR2 SNEGSKA (reference sequence). V dropped 3 bases and J dropped 5 bases, with 16 bases sitting between them. This CDR3 contains 14 residues. The CDR3: CSARRQSLGETQYF. The CDR3 bases are TGCAGTGCTAGGCGACAGTCTTTGGGCGAGACCCAGTACTTC.

Remarks on this clonotype: One base away lies a much larger clone, so this may be a sequencing read error. The genes are TRBV10-2 and TRBJ2-5; the match to TRBD2 covers 9 bases. Per the germline V gene, CDR1 is WSHSY and CDR2 is SAAADI. The CDR3 loop spans 14 amino acids. Here the CDR3 DNA reads TGCGCCAGCAGTCGGCGGGGGGGCCGAGAGACCCAGCACTTC. As protein: CASSRRGGRETQHF.

This clonotype was recorded at least ten times. This rearrangement joins TRBV7-9 to TRBJ2-7; tentative D call: TRBD2 (5 bases). The CDR3 is made up of 17 amino acids. Germline V gives CDR1 SEHNR, CDR2 FQNEAQ (reference sequence). The ends were cut back, 4 bases at V and 0 bases at J, with 19 bases in the middle. The CDR3 region is CASSSRRFGGPSYEQYF. CDR3 sequence (DNA): TGTGCCAGCAGCTCAAGGCGGTTCGGCGGGCCCTCCTACGAGCAGTACTTC.

This clonotype came up once. J is TRBJ2-6 and V is TRBV10-3; 13 bases map to TRBD2. The trim removed 10 bases at V and 4 bases at J, leaving 10 bases unmatched. The length of the CDR3 is 17 residues. Germline V gene sequence: CDR1 ENHRY, CDR2 SYGVKD. The CDR3 DNA follows: TGTGCCACCGCGACTAGCGGGAGGTATAGGGGGGCCAACGTCCTGACTTTC. Its translation: CATATSGRYRGANVLTF.

There are many counts of this clonotype. This chain joins TRBV12-3 or TRBV12-4 and TRBJ1-1, with 7 bases aligning to TRBD1. V was clipped by 5 bases and J by 5 bases; unmatched bases: 8. CDR3 length: 14 amino acids. The CDR3 reads CASSHVTGRTEAFF. The CDR3 DNA follows: TGTGCCAGCAGTCACGTGACAGGGAGGACTGAAGCTTTCTTT.

The chain is built from TRBV6-1 and TRBJ1-2; D is ambiguous. Per the germline V gene, CDR1 is MNHNS and CDR2 is SASEGT. V gave up 2 bases and J gave up 2 bases, with 15 bases separating them. CDR3 size: 16 residues. CDR3 coding DNA: TGTGCCAGCAGTGAATTGGTCGGAGGTTTAAACTATGGCTACACCTTC. Translated, it gives CASSELVGGLNYGYTF.

At least ten counts were recorded for this clonotype. This rearrangement joins TRBV19 to TRBJ2-7; a possible D gene is TRBD1 (5 bases). This CDR3 comprises 12 residues. Germline V gene data show CDR1 as LNHDA and CDR2 as SQIVND (reference sequence). V was trimmed by 9 bases and J by 5 bases, leaving 14 bases between them. This CDR3 reads CASSSQGNEQYF. The DNA for the CDR3 is TGTGCCAGCTCATCTCAGGGTAACGAGCAGTACTTC. Based on the CDR3 plus reference TRBV19 and TRBJ2-7, the full variable domain is DGGITQSPKYLFRKEGQNVTLSCEQNLNHDAMYWYRQDPGQGLRLIYYSQIVNDFQKGDIAEGYSVSREKKESFPLTVTSAQKNPTAFYLCASSSQGNEQYFGPGTRLTVT.

V is TRBV27 and J is TRBJ1-5, with D uncertain. Germline assignment: CDR1 MNHEY and CDR2 SMNVEV (reference sequence). V lost 2 bases to trimming and J lost 0 bases, with 8 bases between them. The CDR3 is 15 amino acids. The CDR3 loop is CASSLLQDSNQPQHF. The CDR3 nucleotides read TGTGCCAGCAGTTTACTCCAGGATAGCAATCAGCCCCAGCATTTT.

DNA for the CDR3: TGCGCCAGCAGCGCCGACAGGGGCTTTGGAAACACCATATATTTT. Amino acids: CASSADRGFGNTIYF. The rearrangement links TRBV5-1 to TRBJ1-3; the match to TRBD1 covers 8 bases. The germline V gene encodes CDR1 SGHRS and CDR2 YFSETQ. This CDR3 spans 15 amino acids. V was clipped by 4 bases and J by 3 bases; unmatched bases: 6. Drawing the rest from reference TRBV5-1 and TRBJ1-3, the complete variable domain is KAGVTQTPRYLIKTRGQQVTLSCSPISGHRSVSWYQQTPGQGLQFLFEYFSETQRNKGNFPGRFSGRQFSNSRSEMNVSTLELGDSALYLCASSADRGFGNTIYFGEGSWLTVV.

This clonotype has more than one count but fewer than ten. The chain uses TRBV27 and TRBJ1-4, with 7 bases lining up with TRBD1. The trim removed 4 bases at V and 0 bases at J, leaving 8 bases unmatched. This CDR3 has 17 amino acids. Germline V gives CDR1 MNHEY, CDR2 SMNVEV (reference sequence). The CDR3 loop reads CASSSRGGPATNEKLFF. DNA of the CDR3: TGTGCCAGCAGTTCCAGGGGGGGACCGGCAACTAATGAAAAACTGTTTTTT.

This clonotype was observed a handful of times. The genes are TRBV19 and TRBJ2-6, with 7 bases lining up with TRBD1. With V trimmed by 7 bases and J by 2 bases, 8 bases remained unmatched. The CDR3 has 16 amino acids. Germline V gene sequence: CDR1 LNHDA, CDR2 SQIVND (reference sequence). In nucleotides, the CDR3 is TGTGCCAGTATTCCCGCTGGGACAGCTGGGGCCAACGTCCTGACTTTC. Protein sequence: CASIPAGTAGANVLTF.

This clonotype was detected ten times or more. This chain connects TRBV28 to TRBJ2-6, with D perhaps matching TRBD1 or TRBD2 (5 bases each). The germline V gene has CDR1 MDHEN and CDR2 SYDVKM. Trimming left V 3 bases short and J 4 bases short, with 13 bases between. CDR3 length: 16 residues. As DNA, the CDR3 is TGTGCCAGCAGTTTTTTGGGGGTACTCGGGGCCAACGTCCTGACTTTC. Residues: CASSFLGVLGANVLTF.

The CDR3 region has the DNA TGTGCCAGCAGTGAGTCGGTCGGCACCTACGAGCAGTACTTC. Its translation is CASSESVGTYEQYF. The gene calls are TRBV6-1 and TRBJ2-7; the D is unclear. Germline V lookup: CDR1 MNHNS, CDR2 SASEGT. The CDR3 has 14 amino acids. V was clipped by 3 bases and J by 2 bases, with 11 bases between them.

The genes are TRBV9 and TRBJ2-7, with D possibly TRBD1 on 6 matching bases. The CDR3 is 14 amino acids. Trimming stripped 4 bases from V and 2 bases from J, with 13 bases between. From germline, CDR1 is SGDLS and CDR2 YYNGEE. CDR3 residues: CASSPRTAAYEQYF. The CDR3 DNA sequence: TGTGCCAGCAGCCCCCGGACAGCAGCCTACGAGCAGTACTTC.

This clonotype was recorded many times. The rearrangement uses TRBV12-3 or TRBV12-4 and TRBJ2-7, with 9 bases fitting TRBD1. The CDR3 length is 14 residues. The ends lost 8 bases at V and 1 base at J; junction bases unmatched: 6. CDR3 nucleotides: TGTGCCAGCTCCCGGGACAGGGTATCCTACGAGCAGTACTTC. Translating it yields CASSRDRVSYEQYF.

The rearrangement uses TRBV5-1 and TRBJ2-7; D uncertain. Germline values: CDR1 SGHRS, CDR2 YFSETQ. V was clipped by 1 base and J by 3 bases, with 17 bases between them. CDR3 size: 16 residues. For the CDR3, the DNA is TGCGCCAGCAGCTTGCCGCCAGCATCGGTTAGCTACGAGCAGTACTTC. Translating it yields CASSLPPASVSYEQYF.

V is TRBV10-3 and J is TRBJ2-7; D is undetermined. Germline-derived CDR1 and CDR2 are ENHRY and SYGVKD. Trimming stripped 4 bases from V and 7 bases from J, with 17 bases between. The CDR3 loop spans 14 amino acids. CDR3 DNA: TGTGCCATCAGTGCCCCTTCCGGGCCTAGGGAGCAGTACTTC. Its translation is CAISAPSGPREQYF.

The chain couples TRBV13 to TRBJ2-5; D perhaps matches TRBD2 (5 bases). The CDR3 runs 13 residues. The germline V gene encodes CDR1 PRHDT and CDR2 FYEKMQ (reference sequence). Trimming cost V 3 bases and J 5 bases, with 10 bases left between them. CDR3 sequence (DNA): TGTGCCAGCAGCTTTCTAGCAAGCGAGACCCAGTACTTC. This gives the protein CASSFLASETQYF.

This clonotype came up a few times. The chain recombines TRBV4-3 with TRBJ1-2; 9 nucleotides align to TRBD1. After removal of 3 bases from V and 5 bases from J, the junction contained 10 bases not matched to a gene. Germline assignment: CDR1 LGHNA and CDR2 YSLEER. This CDR3 is 16 amino acids long. The CDR3 bases are TGCGCCAGCAGCCACAACGTCGGGACAGGGCCTTATGGCTACACCTTC. It specifies CASSHNVGTGPYGYTF.

Ten or more counts support this clonotype. This chain uses TRBV11-2 with TRBJ1-1; D gene ambiguous. V gave up 2 bases and J gave up 5 bases, with 12 bases separating them. Germline V lookup: CDR1 SGHAT, CDR2 FQNNGV. The CDR3 is 14 residues long. As DNA, the CDR3 is TGTGCCAGCAGCTTACAGGCAGGAGGTACTGAAGCTTTCTTT. It translates to CASSLQAGGTEAFF.

V is TRBV20-1 and J is TRBJ1-2, with D unclear. CDR3 length: 13 amino acids. The ends were cut back, 0 bases at V and 4 bases at J, with 9 bases in the middle. Germline lookup yields CDR1 DFQATT and CDR2 SNEGSKA (reference sequence). The CDR3 region has the DNA TGCAGTGCTAGAGAACTATCGACCTATGGCTACACCTTC. It translates to CSARELSTYGYTF.

The chain couples TRBV11-1 to TRBJ1-3, with D possibly matching TRBD1 (5 bases). From germline, CDR1 is SGHAT and CDR2 FQDESV (reference sequence). Between the trimmed V and J ends, which lost 4 bases and 2 bases, there was a span of 9 bases. The CDR3 spans 14 residues. The CDR3 region is CASSSRGPGNTIYF. In nucleotides, the CDR3 is TGTGCCAGCAGCTCCCGGGGACCTGGAAACACCATATATTTT.

The V call is TRBV12-3 or TRBV12-4, the J call TRBJ1-3; D is ambiguous. This CDR3 has 15 residues. Between the trimmed V and J ends, which lost 9 bases and 3 bases, there was a span of 18 bases. The CDR3 region is CASSPRRMGGNTIYF. In nucleotides, the CDR3 is TGTGCCAGTTCCCCCAGGAGGATGGGTGGAAACACCATATATTTT.

This clonotype appeared many times. The rearrangement joins TRBV7-6 to TRBJ1-5, with D maybe TRBD1 (5 bases). V lost 5 bases, J lost 7 bases, and 9 bases lay in between. This CDR3 contains 12 residues. Per germline, CDR1 SGHVS and CDR2 FNYEAQ. The CDR3 sequence is CASSTRVQPQHF. The CDR3 bases are TGTGCCAGCAGCACCAGGGTCCAGCCCCAGCATTTT.

This clonotype was observed many times. The chain's CDR3 is CASSLSKGAKEGYTF. CDR3 bases: TGTGCCAGCAGTTTATCCAAGGGGGCGAAGGAAGGCTACACCTTC. The chain employs TRBV27 and TRBJ1-2, with 7 bases aligning to TRBD1. CDR1 and CDR2 (germline): MNHEY, SMNVEV (reference sequence). After removal of 0 bases from V and 8 bases from J, the junction contained 9 bases not matched to a gene. CDR3 length: 15 amino acids.

This clonotype was observed many times. The rearrangement uses TRBV12-3 or TRBV12-4 and TRBJ1-5; the D gene is possibly TRBD1 (5 bases). Trimming stripped 3 bases from V and 6 bases from J, with 15 bases between. This CDR3 has 15 amino acids. The CDR3, as DNA: TGTGCCAGCAGTTTCCAGCAGGGAGGAGGTCAGCCCCAGCATTTT. It is translated as CASSFQQGGGQPQHF.

This clonotype has at least ten counts. The chain recombines TRBV12-3 or TRBV12-4 with TRBJ2-5, with 12 bases fitting TRBD2. The V and J ends lost 6 bases and 5 bases, in that order; junction bases with no gene match: 4. The CDR3 extends over 14 amino acids. In DNA, the CDR3 is TGTGCCAGCAGCGAACTAGCGGGGGGTGAGACCCAGTACTTC. It encodes CASSELAGGETQYF.

The J gene is TRBJ1-1, the V gene TRBV5-1, with D hard to call. V dropped 2 bases and J dropped 5 bases, with 13 bases sitting between them. CDR1 SGHRS and CDR2 YFSETQ come from the germline V gene. CDR3 length: 14 residues. CDR3 DNA: TGCGCCAGCAGCTTTGGAGACCTAGGGACTGAAGCTTTCTTT. It specifies CASSFGDLGTEAFF. Combining the CDR3 with reference TRBV5-1 and TRBJ1-1 gives the whole variable domain KAGVTQTPRYLIKTRGQQVTLSCSPISGHRSVSWYQQTPGQGLQFLFEYFSETQRNKGNFPGRFSGRQFSNSRSEMNVSTLELGDSALYLCASSFGDLGTEAFFGQGTRLTVV.